These T cell receptor beta chains were read from a single sample in a study of shared clonotypes between healthy human individuals. Sequencing was performed with immunoSEQ multiplex PCR; in TCRdb, only in-frame clones are kept and a portion is missing. Of some 2 million clones in the sample, approximately 95% were seen once. Sequencing used naive CD8+ T cells sorted from blood. The receptor source for this set is a man between 18 and 29 years old in good health. CDR3s include the opening cysteine and the closing phenylalanine or tryptophan. Each record gives: J gene, V gene, D gene, CDR3 protein, CDR3 DNA. The D gene is left open where the match is weak.

>TRBJ2-5|TRBV27|TRBD1
CASKGQGVGETQYF
TGTGCCAGCAAGGGACAGGGGGTAGGGGAGACCCAGTACTTC
>TRBJ1-1|TRBV7-9|TRBD1
CASSPWDREATEAFF
TGTGCCAGCAGCCCCTGGGACAGGGAGGCCACTGAAGCTTTCTTT
>TRBJ2-1|TRBV6-5|-
CASSYSGLVQFF
TGTGCCAGCAGTTACAGTGGACTCGTGCAGTTCTTC
>TRBJ2-4|TRBV6-4|TRBD2
CASSEKGLAGGNLAKNIQYF
TGTGCCAGCAGTGAAAAGGGACTAGCGGGGGGGAACTTAGCCAAAAACATTCAGTACTTC
>TRBJ2-1|TRBV4-3|-
CASSQGTSSGNEQFF
TGCGCCAGCAGCCAAGGGACAAGTAGTGGGAATGAGCAGTTCTTC
>TRBJ1-2|TRBV27|-
CASSFGGANYGYTF
TGTGCCAGCAGTTTTGGAGGGGCGAACTATGGCTACACCTTC
>TRBJ2-3|TRBV28|-
CASSFGGTFTDTQYF
TGTGCCAGCAGTTTCGGCGGGACCTTCACAGATACGCAGTATTTT
>TRBJ2-5|TRBV29-1|-
CSVEGGETQYF
TGCAGCGTCGAGGGGGGAGAGACCCAGTACTTC
>TRBJ1-6|TRBV19|-
CASSKQPSSYNSPLHF
TGTGCCAGTAGCAAACAGCCTAGCTCCTATAATTCACCCCTCCACTTT
>TRBJ2-7|TRBV5-4|-
CASSDVTGYEQYF
TGTGCCAGCAGCGATGTAACAGGCTACGAGCAGTACTTC
>TRBJ2-2|TRBV6-5|-
CASSSGAGELFF
TGTGCCAGCAGTTCAGGGGCCGGGGAGCTGTTTTTT
>TRBJ2-1|TRBV7-9|-
CASSLDIHEQFF
TGTGCCAGCAGCTTAGATATCCATGAGCAGTTCTTC
>TRBJ1-2|TRBV19|-
CASSSEYYGYTF
TGTGCCAGTAGTAGCGAATACTATGGCTACACCTTC
>TRBJ1-1|TRBV19|-
CASSSVVNTEAFF
TGTGCCAGTAGTAGCGTAGTTAACACTGAAGCTTTCTTT
>TRBJ1-1|TRBV27|-
CASSFGGHTEAFF
TGTGCCAGCAGTTTTGGGGGGCATACTGAAGCTTTCTTT
>TRBJ1-2|TRBV2|-
CASSGTVNYGYTF
TGTGCCAGCAGTGGGACGGTGAACTATGGCTACACCTTC
>TRBJ2-7|TRBV15|-
CATSRDGYEQYF
TGTGCCACCAGCAGAGATGGTTACGAGCAGTACTTC